This is a list of T cell receptor beta chains from one sample in a study of shared clonotypes between healthy human individuals. Sequencing used immunoSEQ multiplex PCR; TCRdb keeps in-frame clones, though not all of them. The sample includes about 180,000 clones, 85% to 95% of them seen just once. What was sequenced was naive CD4+ T cells sorted from blood. The origin of the receptors is a woman aged 25 to 39 in good health. Each CDR3 is given with its conserved first and last residue. A D gene is named only where the DNA matches it firmly. Clone sizes are given selectively: once, few, many, or a class where the clone is expanded.

v_gene	j_gene	abundance	len	d_gene	CDR3nt	CDR3aa
TRBV28	TRBJ2-6	NA	15	NA	TGTGCCAGCAGTTCCCCCCCGTCTGGGGCCAACGTCCTGACTTTC	CASSSPPSGANVLTF
TRBV30	TRBJ2-1	NA	16	NA	TGTGCCTGGAGTGTACGTGGGCAGGGGACCCACAATGAGCAGTTCTTC	CAWSVRGQGTHNEQFF
TRBV7-2	TRBJ2-7	NA	15	NA	TGTGCCAGCAGCTTGAGGATGACTAGTAACTACGAGCAGTACTTC	CASSLRMTSNYEQYF
TRBV30	TRBJ1-3	NA	13	NA	TGTGCCTGGACTCAGAGACCTGGAAACACCATATATTTT	CAWTQRPGNTIYF
TRBV19	TRBJ1-5	NA	14	NA	TGTGCCAGTAGTATGGGTAGGGTGGATCAGCCCCAGCATTTT	CASSMGRVDQPQHF
TRBV10-1	TRBJ2-2	NA	13	NA	TGCGCCAGCAGTCCGACCCGTTCGGGGGAGCTGTTTTTT	CASSPTRSGELFF
TRBV10-1	TRBJ1-1	NA	13	NA	TGCGCCAGCAGTGAAAGAGGGATCACTGAAGCTTTCTTT	CASSERGITEAFF
TRBV29-1	TRBJ1-2	NA	13	NA	TGCAGCGTTGATCCGGTGGCTAACTATGGCTACACCTTC	CSVDPVANYGYTF
TRBV29-1	TRBJ2-7	NA	12	NA	TGCAGCGTTGGGAGGGGTAGCCACGAGCAGTACTTC	CSVGRGSHEQYF
TRBV7-6	TRBJ2-7	NA	16	TRBD2	TGTGCCAGCAGCGCGGGACTAGCGGGAGAATCTGGCGAGCAGTACTTC	CASSAGLAGESGEQYF
TRBV12-5	TRBJ1-1	NA	19	NA	TGTGCTAGTGGTTTGGACGCGTGGGGGGCGAAGTTAACAGTGGCTGAAGCTTTCTTT	CASGLDAWGAKLTVAEAFF
TRBV30	TRBJ2-6	NA	15	NA	TGTGCCTGGAGTGTCGGTAACTCCGGGGCCAACGTCCTGACTTTC	CAWSVGNSGANVLTF
TRBV5-4	TRBJ2-3	NA	15	NA	TGTGCCAGCAGCCCCCAAGGACCTGGCACAGATACGCAGTATTTT	CASSPQGPGTDTQYF
TRBV2	TRBJ1-4	NA	13	TRBD1	TGTGCCAGTGCCCGGGACAGGGACGAAAAACTGTTTTTT	CASARDRDEKLFF
TRBV11-2	TRBJ2-7	NA	12	NA	TGTGCCAGCAGCACCCAAACCTACGAGCAGTACTTC	CASSTQTYEQYF
TRBV6-5	TRBJ1-2	NA	13	NA	TGTGCCAGCAGTTACGGGGGGCACTATGGCTACACCTTC	CASSYGGHYGYTF
TRBV4-1	TRBJ2-7	NA	18	TRBD2	TGCGCCAGCAGCCAAGATCAAACGGGGGGTCCACGCAGCCGCGAGCAGTACTTC	CASSQDQTGGPRSREQYF
TRBV14	TRBJ2-2	NA	16	TRBD1	TGTGCCAGCAGCCAAGTGAGGACAGGGCGAACCGGGGAGCTGTTTTTT	CASSQVRTGRTGELFF
TRBV5-4	TRBJ2-7	once	13	TRBD2	TGTGCCAGCAGCCCTGGCGGGGGGTACGAGCAGTACTTC	CASSPGGGYEQYF
TRBV5-1	TRBJ1-5	once	14	NA	TGCGCCAGCAGCCTTGGACAAGATGATCAGCCCCAGCATTTT	CASSLGQDDQPQHF
TRBV15	TRBJ2-7	NA	14	NA	TGTGCCACCAGCAGGGCGGTGCCCGCCTACGAGCAGTACTTC	CATSRAVPAYEQYF
TRBV14	TRBJ2-3	once	15	TRBD2	TGTGCCAGCAGCCAACCTAGCGGCCGCACAGATACGCAGTATTTT	CASSQPSGRTDTQYF
TRBV19	TRBJ1-3	NA	12	NA	TGTGCCAGTAGTACCTCTGGAAACACCATATATTTT	CASSTSGNTIYF
TRBV15	TRBJ1-5	NA	13	NA	TGTGCCACCAGCAGAGACGGACACCAGCCCCAGCATTTT	CATSRDGHQPQHF
TRBV30	TRBJ2-1	NA	15	TRBD2	TGTGCCTGGAGTCCGCGACTAGCGAAATACAATGAGCAGTTCTTC	CAWSPRLAKYNEQFF
TRBV18	TRBJ2-7	NA	14	TRBD1	TGTGCCAGCTCACCAGGGACAGGGAGCTACGAGCAGTACTTC	CASSPGTGSYEQYF
TRBV10-1	TRBJ2-7	NA	14	NA	TGCGCCAGCAGTCCGCGGGCGGAGTACTACGAGCAGTACTTC	CASSPRAEYYEQYF
TRBV28	TRBJ1-5	NA	14	NA	TGTGCCAGCACCCGGGGTTTGGACAATCAGCCCCAGCATTTT	CASTRGLDNQPQHF
TRBV11-2	TRBJ2-6	NA	15	NA	TGTGCCAGCAGCTCCCGAGGCCCTGGGGCCAACGTCCTGACTTTC	CASSSRGPGANVLTF
TRBV7-9	TRBJ1-2	few	15	NA	TGTGCCAGCAGCTCCCCCGGGGGAATTAACTATGGCTACACCTTC	CASSSPGGINYGYTF
TRBV30	TRBJ2-1	NA	13	NA	TGTGCCTGGGGCTGGGAGTTCGGCAATGAGCAGTTCTTC	CAWGWEFGNEQFF
TRBV7-2	TRBJ1-2	NA	12	NA	TGTGCCAGCAGCTTAAATTACTATGGCTACACCTTC	CASSLNYYGYTF
TRBV6-6	TRBJ2-1	NA	16	TRBD2	TGTGCCAGCAGTTACAAGACTAGCGGGAGGGCCTGGGAGCAGTTCTTC	CASSYKTSGRAWEQFF
TRBV29-1	TRBJ2-3	NA	13	TRBD1	TGCAGCGACAGGGGCCCCCCCACAGATACGCAGTATTTT	CSDRGPPTDTQYF
TRBV11-2	TRBJ2-7	NA	14	NA	TGTGCCAGCAGCTTAAGCTGGGTAACCTACGAGCAGTACTTC	CASSLSWVTYEQYF
TRBV14	TRBJ2-3	NA	14	NA	TGTGCCAGCAGCCAAGGGGGGCCTGGAGATACGCAGTATTTT	CASSQGGPGDTQYF
TRBV28	TRBJ2-1	NA	18	NA	TGTGCCAGCATCCCGGGGGGCAGCCGCAGCAAAACATACAATGAGCAGTTCTTC	CASIPGGSRSKTYNEQFF
TRBV7-9	TRBJ2-6	NA	13	NA	TGTGCCAGCGGGACTTCTGGGGCCAACGTCCTGACTTTC	CASGTSGANVLTF
TRBV27	TRBJ1-5	NA	15	NA	TGTGCCAGCAGTGGGGCCGGAGGTGGCAATCAGCCCCAGCATTTT	CASSGAGGGNQPQHF
TRBV2	TRBJ2-7	NA	14	TRBD2	TGTGCCAGCAAGGGGAGACTAGCGGCATACGAGCAGTACTTC	CASKGRLAAYEQYF
TRBV6-1	TRBJ2-2	NA	14	NA	TGTGCCAGCAGTGAAGTATGGGGCAAAGGGGAGCTGTTTTTT	CASSEVWGKGELFF
TRBV10-1	TRBJ2-7	once	14	NA	TGCGCCAGCAGTGAGTCCGGGAGCCCCTACGAGCAGTACTTC	CASSESGSPYEQYF